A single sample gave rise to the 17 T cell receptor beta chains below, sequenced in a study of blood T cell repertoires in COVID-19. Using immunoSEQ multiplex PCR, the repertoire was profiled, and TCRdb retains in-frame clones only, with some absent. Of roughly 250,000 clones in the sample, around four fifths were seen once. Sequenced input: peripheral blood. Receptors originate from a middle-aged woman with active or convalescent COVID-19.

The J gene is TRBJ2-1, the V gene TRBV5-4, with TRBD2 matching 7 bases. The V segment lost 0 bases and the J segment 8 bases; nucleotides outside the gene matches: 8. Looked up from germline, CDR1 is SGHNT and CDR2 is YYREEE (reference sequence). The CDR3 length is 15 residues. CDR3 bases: TGTGCCAGCAGCTTGGCCGGGGGGAGAGACGATGAGCAGTTCTTC. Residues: CASSLAGGRDDEQFF.

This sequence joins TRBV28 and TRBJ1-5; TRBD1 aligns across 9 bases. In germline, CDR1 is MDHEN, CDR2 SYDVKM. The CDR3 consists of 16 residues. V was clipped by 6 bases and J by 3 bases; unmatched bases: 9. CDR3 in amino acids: CASRYIRTGDNQPQHF. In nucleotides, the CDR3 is TGTGCCAGCAGATATATCCGGACAGGGGACAATCAGCCCCAGCATTTT.

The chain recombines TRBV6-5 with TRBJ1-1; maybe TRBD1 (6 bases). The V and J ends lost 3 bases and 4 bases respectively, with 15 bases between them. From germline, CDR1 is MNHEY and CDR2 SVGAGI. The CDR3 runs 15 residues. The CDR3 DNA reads TGTGCCAGCAGTTATGGCAGGGGAATTGGCACTGAAGCTTTCTTT. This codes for CASSYGRGIGTEAFF.

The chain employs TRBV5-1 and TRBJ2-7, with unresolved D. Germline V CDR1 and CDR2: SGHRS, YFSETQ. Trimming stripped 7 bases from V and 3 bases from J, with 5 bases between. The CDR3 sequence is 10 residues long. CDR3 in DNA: TGCGCCAGCTATTGCTACGAGCAGTACGTC. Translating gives CASYCYEQYV.

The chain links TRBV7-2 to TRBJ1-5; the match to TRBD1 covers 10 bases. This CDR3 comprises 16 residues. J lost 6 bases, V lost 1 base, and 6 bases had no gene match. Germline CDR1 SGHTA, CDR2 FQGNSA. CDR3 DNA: TGTGCCAGCAGCTTAGGAGGGACAGGGGTTCTTCAGCCCCAGCATTTT. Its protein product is CASSLGGTGVLQPQHF.

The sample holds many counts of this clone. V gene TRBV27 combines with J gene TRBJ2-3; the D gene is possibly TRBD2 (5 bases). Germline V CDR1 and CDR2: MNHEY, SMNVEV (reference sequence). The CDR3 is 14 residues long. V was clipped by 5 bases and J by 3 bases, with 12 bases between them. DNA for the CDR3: TGTGCCAGCAGTCAAAGGACGGGGACAGATACGCAGTATTTT. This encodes CASSQRTGTDTQYF.

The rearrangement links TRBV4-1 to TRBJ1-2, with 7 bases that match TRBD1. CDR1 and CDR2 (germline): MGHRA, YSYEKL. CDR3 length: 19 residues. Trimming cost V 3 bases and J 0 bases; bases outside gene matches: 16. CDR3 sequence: CASSQNAGTASNSNYGYTF. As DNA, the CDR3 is TGCGCCAGCAGCCAGAACGCCGGGACAGCCTCAAATTCTAACTATGGCTACACCTTC.

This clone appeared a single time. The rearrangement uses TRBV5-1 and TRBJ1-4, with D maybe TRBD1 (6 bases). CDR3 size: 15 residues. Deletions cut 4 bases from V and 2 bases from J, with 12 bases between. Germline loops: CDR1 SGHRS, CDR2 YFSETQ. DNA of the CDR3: TGCGCCAGCAGCCGAACGGACAGTACTAATGAAAAACTGTTTTTT. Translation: CASSRTDSTNEKLFF.

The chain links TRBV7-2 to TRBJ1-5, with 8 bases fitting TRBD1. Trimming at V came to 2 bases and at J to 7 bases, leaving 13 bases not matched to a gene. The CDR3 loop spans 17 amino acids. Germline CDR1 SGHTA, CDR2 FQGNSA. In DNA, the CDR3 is TGTGCCAGCAGCTTACCCGGGACAGGATCGGTAAGCCAGCCCCAGCATTTT. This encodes CASSLPGTGSVSQPQHF.

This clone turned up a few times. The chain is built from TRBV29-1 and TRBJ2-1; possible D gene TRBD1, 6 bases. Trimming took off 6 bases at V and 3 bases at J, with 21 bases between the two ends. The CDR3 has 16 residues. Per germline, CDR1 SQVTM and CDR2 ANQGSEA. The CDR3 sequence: CSVRSRTGRHYNEQFF. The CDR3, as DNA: TGCAGCGTGAGAAGCCGAACAGGGAGACACTACAATGAGCAGTTCTTC.

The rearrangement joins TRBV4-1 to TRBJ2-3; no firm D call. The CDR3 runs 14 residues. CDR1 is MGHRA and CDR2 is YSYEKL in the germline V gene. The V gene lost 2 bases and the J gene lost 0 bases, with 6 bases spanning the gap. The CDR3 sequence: CASSQLPSTDTQYF. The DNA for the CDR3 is TGCGCCAGCAGCCAACTCCCGAGCACAGATACGCAGTATTTT.

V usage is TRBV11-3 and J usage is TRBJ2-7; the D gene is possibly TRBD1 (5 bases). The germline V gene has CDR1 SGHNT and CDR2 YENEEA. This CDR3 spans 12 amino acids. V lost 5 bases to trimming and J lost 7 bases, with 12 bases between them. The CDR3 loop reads CASSRTTGEQYF. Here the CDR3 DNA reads TGTGCCAGCAGCCGGACAACAGGAGAGCAGTACTTC.

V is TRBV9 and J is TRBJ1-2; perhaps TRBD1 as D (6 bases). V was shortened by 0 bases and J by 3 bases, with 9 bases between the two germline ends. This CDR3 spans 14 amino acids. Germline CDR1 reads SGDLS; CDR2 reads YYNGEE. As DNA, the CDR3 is TGTGCCAGCAGCGTAGCAGGGGTTCACTATGGCTACACCTTC. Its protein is CASSVAGVHYGYTF.

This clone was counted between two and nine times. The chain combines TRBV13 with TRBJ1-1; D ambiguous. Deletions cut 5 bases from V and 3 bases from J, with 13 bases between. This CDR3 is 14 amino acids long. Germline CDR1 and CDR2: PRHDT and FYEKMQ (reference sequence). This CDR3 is CASSPEGAYTEAFF. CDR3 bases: TGTGCCAGCAGCCCGGAGGGCGCCTACACTGAAGCTTTCTTT.

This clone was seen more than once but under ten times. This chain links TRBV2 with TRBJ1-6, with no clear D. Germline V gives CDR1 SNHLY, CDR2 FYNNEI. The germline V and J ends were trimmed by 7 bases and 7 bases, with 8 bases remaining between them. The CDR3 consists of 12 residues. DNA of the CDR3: TGTGCCAGCACTTCAGGAAATTCACCCCTCCACTTT. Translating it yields CASTSGNSPLHF.

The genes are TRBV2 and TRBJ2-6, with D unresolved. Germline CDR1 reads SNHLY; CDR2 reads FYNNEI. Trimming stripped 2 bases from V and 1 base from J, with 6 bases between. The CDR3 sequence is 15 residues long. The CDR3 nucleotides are TGTGCCAGCAGTGAATATAAATCTGGGGCCAACGTCCTGACTTTC. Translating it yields CASSEYKSGANVLTF.

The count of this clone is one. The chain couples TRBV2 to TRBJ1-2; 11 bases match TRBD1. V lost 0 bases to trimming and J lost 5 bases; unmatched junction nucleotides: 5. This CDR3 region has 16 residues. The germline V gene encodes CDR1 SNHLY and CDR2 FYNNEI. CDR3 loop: CASSEAGTGGRYGYTF. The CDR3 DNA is TGTGCCAGCAGTGAAGCGGGGACAGGGGGACGATATGGCTACACCTTC.